This T cell receptor (beta chain) was identified during a study of blood T cell repertoires in COVID-19. The wider study: Acute-phase and convalescent COVID-19 samples originated in the United States, Italy and Spain. T cells, B-cell-depleted T cells, or PBMCs provided the cDNA or gDNA that served as material.

Under the authors' procedure: Quantification of nucleated cells was approximated via reference gene primer amplification. Assay: immunoSEQ multiplex PCR; the TCRdb copy retains only in-frame clones and omits some. V and J calls and clone size are copied from that table; D and trimming were computed from the DNA. The data show roughly 330,000 clones, around 89% seen once. The clonotype was recovered from a woman aged 50 to 60 with active or convalescent COVID-19. Sequenced sample: peripheral blood.

The CDR3 region has the DNA TGTGCCAGCAGCTTACAGGAGACAGGGCGCGGCTACACCTTC. Translating gives CASSLQETGRGYTF. The chain is built from TRBV7-9 and TRBJ1-2; 7 nucleotides agree with TRBD1. CDR3 size: 14 residues. V lost 2 bases to trimming and J lost 8 bases; unmatched junction nucleotides: 8. Germline lookup yields CDR1 SEHNR and CDR2 FQNEAQ (reference sequence).